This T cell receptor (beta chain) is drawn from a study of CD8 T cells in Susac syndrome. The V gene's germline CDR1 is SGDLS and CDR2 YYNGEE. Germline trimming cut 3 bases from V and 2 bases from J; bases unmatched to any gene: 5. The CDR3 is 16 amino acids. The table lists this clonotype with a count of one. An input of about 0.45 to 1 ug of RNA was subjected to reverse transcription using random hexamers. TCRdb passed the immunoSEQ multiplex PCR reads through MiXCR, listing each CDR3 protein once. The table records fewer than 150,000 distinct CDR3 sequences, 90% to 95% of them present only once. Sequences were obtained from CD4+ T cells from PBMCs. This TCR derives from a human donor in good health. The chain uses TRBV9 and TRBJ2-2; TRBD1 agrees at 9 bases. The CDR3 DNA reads TGTGCCAGCAGCGGGGGGACAGGGCTTAACACCGGGGAGCTGTTTTTT. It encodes CASSGGTGLNTGELFF.